This is a list of T cell receptor beta chains from one sample in a study of blood T cell repertoires in COVID-19. Sequenced by immunoSEQ multiplex PCR; TCRdb stores in-frame clones only, minus some. Of approximately 230,000 clones listed, 70% to 85% were seen once; the top ten hold about 15%. Sequenced sample: PBMCs or T cells enriched from blood (not recorded which). All receptors derive from a man aged 35 to 55 who had recovered from COVID-19. Both conserved end residues are part of each CDR3. D genes are given only for firm matches.

>TRBV12-3/TRBV12-4|.|TRBJ1-2
CASSPTEDYGYTF
>TRBV18|.|TRBJ2-6
CASSPTRGAGANVLTF
>TRBV5-1|TRBD2|TRBJ2-1
CASSGSGRGYNEQFF
>TRBV24-1|.|TRBJ1-2
CATSDLKGDYGYTF
>TRBV2|.|TRBJ2-3
CASSDVGADTQYF
>TRBV9|TRBD1|TRBJ1-1
CASSVGTGANTEAFF
>TRBV6-5|.|TRBJ1-5
CASSRTEHNQPQHF
>TRBV6-5|TRBD1|TRBJ1-2
CASSYTGVFAGGYTF
>TRBV4-3|.|TRBJ1-2
CASSQDQTGNYGYTF
>TRBV7-8|TRBD2|TRBJ2-1
CASSLLEWPSGGHNEQFF
>TRBV30|TRBD1|TRBJ1-4
CAWSGPRTGLKEKLFF
>TRBV5-4|TRBD2|TRBJ2-7
CASSLGGGSYEQYF
>TRBV6-6|.|TRBJ2-7
CASSYSPRNEQYF
>TRBV6-1|.|TRBJ1-2
CASSESYRGYGYTF
>TRBV14|.|TRBJ1-2
CASSQAGYGYTF
>TRBV7-9|.|TRBJ1-1
CASSLGSRINTEAFF
>TRBV19|.|TRBJ1-4
CASSIGSQGGEKLFF
>TRBV2|TRBD2|TRBJ2-3
CATSGLASGEYTDTQYF
>TRBV4-1|.|TRBJ1-6
CASSQDRVYNSPLHF
>TRBV7-9|.|TRBJ2-7
CASSLALQGDYEQYF
>TRBV5-8|TRBD2|TRBJ2-5
CASSPGLAGATGGETQYF
>TRBV7-2|.|TRBJ2-7
CASSLIRDEQYF
>TRBV9|.|TRBJ1-4
CASSVGSGANEKLFF
>TRBV29-1|.|TRBJ2-5
CSVALANKQETQYF
>TRBV9|TRBD2|TRBJ2-2
CASSVAPGLAGGHGELFF
>TRBV28|.|TRBJ1-2
CASSSRTGGDYGYTF
>TRBV5-1|TRBD2|TRBJ2-2
CASSLAVAGGIANTGELFF
>TRBV5-1|.|TRBJ2-3
CASSLAGGDTDTQYF
>TRBV2|TRBD1|TRBJ2-7
CASSLAPGQGNEQYF
>TRBV13|TRBD1|TRBJ2-1
CASSPRTGKNEQFF
>TRBV2|.|TRBJ1-1
CASRGGKGNTEAFF